Below, 19 T cell receptor beta chains from the same sample are listed, as sequenced in a study of CD8+CD57+ T cells in acquired aplastic anemia. The sequenced patients had an expansion of CD8+CD57+ cells seen by flow cytometry. Genomic DNA served as template for TCR beta VDJ and CDR3 profiling. TCRdb ran MiXCR on the reads and lists one entry per CDR3 protein. The repertoire holds 75,000 to 80,000 distinct CDR3 sequences, with roughly three quarters as singletons. Sequenced sample: sorted CD4+, CD8+, or CD8+CD57+ T cells (not recorded which) from PBMCs. The receptor source for this set is a human donor with aplastic anemia.

About this clonotype itself: One junction end disagrees with the germline gene, perhaps due to a read error. J is TRBJ2-2 and V is TRBV10-3, with a possible D match to TRBD2 (6 bases). The CDR3 runs to 14 residues. Germline V gives CDR1 ENHRY, CDR2 SYGVKD. Written as DNA, the CDR3 is TGTGCCATCAGTGAGGGGAATCCTGGCGGGGACCTGTTTTTT. It is translated as CAISEGNPGGDLFF.

The chain is built from TRBV6-5 and TRBJ2-7; 12 positions match TRBD1. Germline values: CDR1 MNHEY, CDR2 SVGAGI. The V and J ends lost 4 bases and 2 bases, in that order; junction bases with no gene match: 6. This CDR3 has 16 residues. CDR3 in amino acids: CASSSDRDRGPYEQYF. CDR3 DNA sequence: TGTGCCAGCAGTTCCGACCGGGACAGGGGGCCCTACGAGCAGTACTTC.

The chain is built from TRBV24-1 and TRBJ2-7, with TRBD1 matching over 7 bases. The J segment lost 2 bases and the V segment lost 6 bases, leaving 0 bases of the junction unmatched. Germline V gene sequence: CDR1 KGHDR, CDR2 SFDVKD. CDR3 length equals 12 residues. The CDR3 region has the DNA TGTGCCACCAGTCAGGGGGCCTACGAGCAGTACTTC. This sequence encodes CATSQGAYEQYF.

The rearrangement joins TRBV12-3 or TRBV12-4 to TRBJ2-4; a weak D match, TRBD1 (6 bases). V lost 7 bases, J lost 1 base, and 17 bases lay in between. The CDR3 has 16 residues. The DNA for the CDR3 is TGTGCCAGCACCAAGGGGGAGTGGGGTGCCAAAAACATTCAGTACTTC. It yields the protein CASTKGEWGAKNIQYF.

This clonotype was seen more than once but under ten times. V is TRBV25-1 and J is TRBJ2-2; TRBD2 is a possible D gene (6 bases). This CDR3 spans 14 amino acids. Trimming left V 7 bases short and J 2 bases short, with 11 bases between. From germline, CDR1 is MGHDK and CDR2 SYGVNS. CDR3 coding DNA: TGTGCCAGCACCGTTGCGGGAAACACCGGGGAGCTGTTTTTT. This codes for CASTVAGNTGELFF.

The gene calls are TRBV7-2 and TRBJ2-7; D is unclear. The germline V gene has CDR1 SGHTA and CDR2 FQGNSA. The CDR3 consists of 13 residues. The V end was cut by 0 bases, the J end by 3 bases, with 6 bases between. The CDR3 loop is CASSLAPFYEQYF. The CDR3 bases are TGTGCCAGCAGCTTAGCGCCCTTCTACGAGCAGTACTTC.

V usage is TRBV15 and J usage is TRBJ2-1; no clear D. V dropped 1 base and J dropped 8 bases, with 12 bases sitting between them. This CDR3 has 14 residues. CDR1 and CDR2 from the germline V gene are LNHNV and YYDKDF (reference sequence). The CDR3 sequence is CATSRVDLSDEQFF. For the CDR3, the DNA is TGTGCCACCAGCAGAGTCGATCTGTCCGATGAGCAGTTCTTC.

The chain is built from TRBV2 and TRBJ1-2, with D unclear. Looked up from germline, CDR1 is SNHLY and CDR2 is FYNNEI. The CDR3 contains 13 residues. V shed 11 bases and J shed 4 bases, with 17 bases lying between them. The chain's CDR3 is CAVRRQAGYGYTF. The DNA for the CDR3 is TGTGCCGTCAGGCGCCAAGCGGGCTATGGCTACACCTTC.

The V gene is TRBV20-1, the J gene TRBJ1-1, with D unclear. Between the trimmed V and J ends, which lost 4 bases and 0 bases, there was a span of 15 bases. The CDR3 extends over 15 amino acids. The germline gives CDR1 DFQATT, CDR2 SNEGSKA (reference sequence). For the CDR3, the DNA is TGCAGTGCTAAATGGATGGTTATGCTGAACACTGAAGCTTTCTTT. As protein: CSAKWMVMLNTEAFF.

V usage is TRBV11-2 and J usage is TRBJ2-1; 13 bases fit TRBD2. J gave up 7 bases and V 5 bases, and 8 bases lay outside the gene matches. This CDR3 has 16 residues. The germline V gene encodes CDR1 SGHAT and CDR2 FQNNGV. The DNA for the CDR3 is TGTGCCAGCAGCACCCGGACTAGCGGGAGAGGTAATGAGCAGTTCTTC. Translating it yields CASSTRTSGRGNEQFF.

CDR3 region: CSVEESGTNYGYTF. The CDR3 DNA follows: TGCAGCGTTGAAGAGTCGGGAACTAACTATGGCTACACCTTC. V usage is TRBV29-1 and J usage is TRBJ1-2; D is unclear. V was clipped by 0 bases and J by 0 bases, with 8 bases between them. This CDR3 region has 14 residues. The V gene's germline CDR1 is SQVTM and CDR2 ANQGSEA.

A single count supports this clonotype. The J gene is TRBJ2-5, the V gene TRBV24-1; tentative D call: TRBD2 (7 bases). V lost 3 bases and J 5 bases, leaving 12 bases between the germline ends. Germline CDR1 KGHDR, CDR2 SFDVKD. There are 14 residues in the CDR3. The CDR3 nucleotides are TGTGCCACCAGTGATCCGGGGGGCGGGGAGACCCAGTACTTC. Protein: CATSDPGGGETQYF.

The sample holds many counts of this clonotype. The chain is built from TRBV29-1 and TRBJ2-1; tentatively, D is TRBD2 (5 bases). V gave up 3 bases and J gave up 0 bases, with 12 bases separating them. Germline-derived CDR1 and CDR2 are SQVTM and ANQGSEA. The CDR3 has 15 amino acids. Written as DNA, the CDR3 is TGCAGCGTTGACGGTGGGGAGAGCTCCTACAATGAGCAGTTCTTC. Translating gives CSVDGGESSYNEQFF.

This rearrangement joins TRBV29-1 to TRBJ2-7; 12 bases match TRBD2. Germline V gives CDR1 SQVTM, CDR2 ANQGSEA. J gave up 3 bases and V 2 bases, and 5 bases lay outside the gene matches. The CDR3 covers 15 residues. The CDR3 region is CSVENLAGGNYEQYF. The CDR3 nucleotides read TGCAGCGTTGAAAACCTAGCGGGAGGGAACTACGAGCAGTACTTC.

The chain combines TRBV24-1 with TRBJ2-1; 8 bases map to TRBD1. This CDR3 contains 15 residues. With 5 bases clipped from V and 7 bases from J, the junction kept 9 bases outside the gene matches. Germline V gene lookup returns CDR1 KGHDR and CDR2 SFDVKD. CDR3 sequence (DNA): TGTGCCACCAGTGGGACAGGGCGTTTAGGGAATGAGCAGTTCTTC. Amino acid sequence: CATSGTGRLGNEQFF.

This clonotype has only a few counts. The chain recombines TRBV20-1 with TRBJ2-7; the D is unclear. V lost 3 bases and J lost 0, with 9 bases in between. CDR3 length: 13 amino acids. The V gene's germline CDR1 is DFQATT and CDR2 SNEGSKA (reference sequence). The CDR3 nucleotides are TGCAGTGCTAGGTCCAGCTTCTCCTACGAGCAGTACTTC. This translates into CSARSSFSYEQYF.

The sample holds one count of this clonotype. V and J are TRBV7-6 and TRBJ1-1; unclear D gene. The V end lost 5 bases, the J end lost 5 bases, and 9 bases lay between the germline ends. The CDR3 is made up of 12 amino acids. CDR1 is SGHVS, CDR2 FNYEAQ, per germline. CDR3 residues: CASSRLETEAFF. The CDR3, as DNA: TGTGCCAGCAGCCGATTAGAGACTGAAGCTTTCTTT.

The table lists this clonotype with many counts. The chain links TRBV7-3 to TRBJ2-1, with D perhaps TRBD1 (5 bases). V lost 3 bases to trimming and J lost 7 bases, with 10 bases between them. Germline V gene sequence: CDR1 SGHTA, CDR2 FQGTGA. The CDR3 sequence is 13 residues long. In DNA form, the CDR3 reads TGTGCCAGCAGCTTGTTGGGGCTGAATGAGCAGTTCTTC. Amino acid sequence: CASSLLGLNEQFF.

This chain connects TRBV10-3 to TRBJ2-7, with D perhaps given as TRBD1 or TRBD2 (6 bases each). The CDR3 is 15 residues long. CDR1 and CDR2 (germline): ENHRY, SYGVKD. The V end lost 6 bases, the J end lost 7 bases, and 22 bases lay between the germline ends. The CDR3 spells CAIRGLDPEGGEQYV. CDR3 DNA: TGTGCCATCAGGGGCTTGGACCCCGAAGGGGGGGAGCAGTACGTC.